A selection of T cell receptor beta chains follows, all from one sample in a study of blood T cells in healthy people across ages. TCRdb reprocessed the 5' RACE reads via MiXCR and lists one record per CDR3 protein. The sample contains approximately 1.5 million distinct CDR3 sequences, about 31% of which appear only once. The sequenced material came from blood. These receptors were obtained from a woman under 40 in good health. CDR3s include the opening cysteine and the closing phenylalanine or tryptophan. The D gene is left open where the match is weak. Clone size appears in some rows only: once, few, many, or a class for an expanded clone.

abundance	d_gene	v_gene	j_gene	CDR3aa	CDR3nt
few	TRBD1	TRBV20-1	TRBJ1-6	CSARQTGANSPLHF	TGCAGTGCTAGACAGACAGGGGCTAATTCACCCCTCCACTTT
NA	NA	TRBV12-3/TRBV12-4	TRBJ1-1	CASSLAGVAGAFF	TGTGCCAGCAGTTTAGCGGGGGTGGCTGGAGCTTTCTTT
NA	NA	TRBV30	TRBJ1-4	CAWSVQGREKLFF	TGTGCCTGGAGTGTCCAGGGGAGAGAAAAACTGTTTTTT
few	NA	TRBV12-3/TRBV12-4	TRBJ1-1	CASSLWEQGNEAFF	TGTGCCAGCAGTTTATGGGAACAGGGTAATGAAGCTTTCTTT
NA	NA	TRBV29-1	TRBJ1-5	CSVRGPGDQPQHF	TGCAGCGTCCGAGGGCCGGGGGATCAGCCCCAGCATTTT
NA	TRBD1	TRBV20-1	TRBJ1-5	CSVRDRESNQPQHF	TGCAGTGTTCGGGACAGGGAAAGCAATCAGCCCCAGCATTTT
NA	NA	TRBV2	TRBJ2-7	CASEGTAYEQYF	TGTGCCAGCGAGGGGACTGCTTACGAGCAGTACTTC
NA	NA	TRBV18	TRBJ2-7	CANSPPQTYEQYF	TGTGCCAACTCACCGCCACAGACCTACGAGCAGTACTTC
few	NA	TRBV27	TRBJ2-5	CASSFARQETQYF	TGTGCCAGCAGTTTTGCGCGACAAGAGACCCAGTACTTC
NA	TRBD1	TRBV30	TRBJ1-1	CAWSLDREAFF	TGTGCCTGGAGTCTTGACAGGGAGGCTTTCTTT
few	NA	TRBV3-1	TRBJ1-1	CASSQGSTEAFF	TGCGCCAGCAGCCAGGGTTCCACTGAAGCTTTCTTT
NA	NA	TRBV5-1	TRBJ1-5	CASSLNSRDQPQHF	TGCGCCAGCAGCTTGAATAGCAGGGATCAGCCCCAGCATTTT
many	NA	TRBV29-1	TRBJ2-3	CSSTEGTDTQYF	TGCAGCTCTACCGAGGGCACAGATACGCAGTATTTT
NA	NA	TRBV28	TRBJ2-1	CATQRALHNEQFF	TGTGCCACCCAGCGGGCCCTCCACAATGAGCAGTTCTTC
NA	NA	TRBV6-1	TRBJ1-5	CASSEPTVSDQPQHF	TGTGCCAGCAGTGAACCCACCGTTAGCGATCAGCCCCAGCATTTT
few	TRBD2	TRBV11-1	TRBJ2-7	CASSPGLAGGKRAYEQYF	TGTGCCAGCAGCCCTGGACTAGCGGGGGGGAAAAGGGCCTACGAGCAGTACTTC
few	NA	TRBV20-1	TRBJ2-7	CSHTNLGSPYEQYF	TGCAGCCACACCAACCTGGGCAGCCCCTACGAGCAGTACTTC
many	TRBD1	TRBV7-9	TRBJ2-3	CASSLGQGAADTQYF	TGCGCCAGCAGCTTGGGACAGGGGGCGGCAGATACGCAGTATTTT
few	TRBD2	TRBV6-5	TRBJ2-2	CASRKGPGGITGELFF	TGTGCCAGCAGAAAGGGGCCGGGGGGGATCACCGGGGAGCTGTTTTTT
NA	TRBD1	TRBV13	TRBJ2-3	CASSSMDRRRTDTQYF	TGTGCCAGCAGCTCCATGGACAGGAGGCGGACAGATACGCAGTATTTT
NA	NA	TRBV12-3/TRBV12-4	TRBJ2-7	CASSGGEIFYEQYF	TGTGCCAGCAGTGGGGGCGAAATCTTCTACGAGCAGTACTTC
many	NA	TRBV20-1	TRBJ2-1	CSASGSTGGPYNEQFF	TGCAGTGCTAGTGGTTCTACAGGAGGGCCCTACAATGAGCAGTTCTTC
few	NA	TRBV3-1	TRBJ2-2	CASSSGQTDTGELFF	TGTGCCAGCAGCTCCGGACAAACCGACACCGGGGAGCTGTTTTTT
few	TRBD2	TRBV27	TRBJ2-1	CASIVAGGGNEQFF	TGTGCCAGCATAGTAGCGGGAGGGGGCAATGAGCAGTTCTTC
few	NA	TRBV29-1	TRBJ2-5	CSAVAPGTGEYF	NA